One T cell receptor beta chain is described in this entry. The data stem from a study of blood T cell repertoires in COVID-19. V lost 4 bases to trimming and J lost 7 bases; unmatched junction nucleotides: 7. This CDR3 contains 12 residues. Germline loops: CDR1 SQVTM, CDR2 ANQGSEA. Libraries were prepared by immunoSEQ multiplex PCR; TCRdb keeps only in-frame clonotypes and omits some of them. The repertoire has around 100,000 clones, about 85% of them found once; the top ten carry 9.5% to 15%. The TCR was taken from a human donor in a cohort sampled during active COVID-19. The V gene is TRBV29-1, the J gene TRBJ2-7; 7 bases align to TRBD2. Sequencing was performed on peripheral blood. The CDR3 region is CSVAHLGGEQYF. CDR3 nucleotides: TGCAGCGTTGCGCACCTCGGGGGGGAGCAGTACTTC.